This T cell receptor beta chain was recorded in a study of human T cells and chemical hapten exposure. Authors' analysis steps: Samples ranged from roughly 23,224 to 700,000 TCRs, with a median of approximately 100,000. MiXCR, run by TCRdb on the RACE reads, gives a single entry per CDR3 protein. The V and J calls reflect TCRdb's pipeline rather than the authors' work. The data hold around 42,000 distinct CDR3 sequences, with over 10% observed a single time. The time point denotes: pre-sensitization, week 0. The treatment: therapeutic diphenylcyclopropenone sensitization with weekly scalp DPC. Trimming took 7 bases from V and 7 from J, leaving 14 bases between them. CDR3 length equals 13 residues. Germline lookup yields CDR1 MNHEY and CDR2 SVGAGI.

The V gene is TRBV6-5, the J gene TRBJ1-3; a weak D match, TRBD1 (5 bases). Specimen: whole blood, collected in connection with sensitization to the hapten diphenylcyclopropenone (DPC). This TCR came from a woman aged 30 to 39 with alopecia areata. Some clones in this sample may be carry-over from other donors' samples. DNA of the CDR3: TGTGCCAGCACCACACCCCAGGGTAACACCATATATTTT. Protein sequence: CASTTPQGNTIYF.